This T cell receptor (beta chain) was obtained from a study of T cells in Graves' hyperthyroidism and ophthalmopathy. The wider study: Once the initial diagnosis was made, peripheral blood was obtained before any treatment. Study-level findings and limits: Most thyroid clonotypes with frequency above 0.001 were detected in blood.

Using RNA transcripts as the source, TCR beta CDR3 regions were amplified. When the TCR CDR3 underwent first-round RT-PCR, the HTBI primer set was used. One entry per CDR3 protein results from TCRdb running MiXCR on the multiplex PCR reads. The data show hundreds of thousands of distinct CDR3 sequences, more than 15% seen once. A remark on this clonotype: The antigen is unknown.

A lack of ophthalmopathy progression within 18 months defined stable Graves' hyperthyroidism. Fresh 10 ml peripheral blood yielded PBMCs. CDR1 and CDR2 (germline): MNHNS, SASEGT. Trimming shortened V by 5 bases and J by 3 bases, and 14 bases separated the two germline ends. This CDR3 comprises 16 residues. This receptor was taken from a woman aged 18-29 years with Graves' hyperthyroidism. This sequence joins TRBV6-1 and TRBJ1-6; TRBD1 is a possible D gene (5 bases). The material sequenced was blood. The CDR3 DNA reads as TGTGCCAGCAGTCCCAGGGCCGCGGTCTATAATTCACCCCTCCACTTT. Translated, it gives CASSPRAAVYNSPLHF.